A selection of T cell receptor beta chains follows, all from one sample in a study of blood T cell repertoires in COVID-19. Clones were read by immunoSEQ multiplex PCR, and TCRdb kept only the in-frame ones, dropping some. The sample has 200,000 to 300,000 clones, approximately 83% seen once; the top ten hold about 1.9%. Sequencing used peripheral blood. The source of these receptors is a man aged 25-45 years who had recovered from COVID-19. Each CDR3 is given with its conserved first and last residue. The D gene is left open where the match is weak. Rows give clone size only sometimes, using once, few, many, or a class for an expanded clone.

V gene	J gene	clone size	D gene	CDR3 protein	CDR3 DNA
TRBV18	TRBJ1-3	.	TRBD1	CASSLSGTGANTIYF	TGTGCCAGCTCACTATCCGGGACAGGGGCTAACACCATATATTTT
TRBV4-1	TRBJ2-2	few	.	CASSLRETGELFF	TGCGCCAGCAGCTTACGAGAGACCGGGGAGCTGTTTTTT
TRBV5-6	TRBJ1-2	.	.	CASSFGTGPGGGYTF	TGTGCCAGCAGCTTTGGTACCGGACCGGGGGGCGGCTACACCTTC
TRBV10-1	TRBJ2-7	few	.	CASSAARDPYEQYF	TGCGCCAGCAGTGCGGCCAGGGATCCCTACGAGCAGTACTTC
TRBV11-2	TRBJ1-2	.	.	CASSSRLGSLYGYTF	TGTGCCAGCAGCTCCCGGCTAGGGAGCCTTTATGGCTACACCTTC
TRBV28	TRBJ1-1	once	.	CASSLLSGNTEAFF	TGTGCCAGCAGTTTATTATCGGGGAACACTGAAGCTTTCTTT
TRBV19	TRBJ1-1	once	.	CASSMHSGGEAFF	TGTGCCAGTAGTATGCACTCTGGGGGCGAAGCTTTCTTT
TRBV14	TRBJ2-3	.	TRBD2	CASSPGGYIATDTQYF	TGTGCCAGCAGCCCCGGGGGGTATATTGCTACAGATACGCAGTATTTT
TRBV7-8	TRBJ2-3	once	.	CASSIARVFTDTQYF	TGTGCCAGCAGCATCGCACGGGTTTTCACAGATACGCAGTATTTT
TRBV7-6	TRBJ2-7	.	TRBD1	CASSRTGQSYEQYF	TGTGCCAGCAGCCGAACGGGACAGTCCTACGAGCAGTACTTC
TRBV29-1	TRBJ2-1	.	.	CSVEERRYNEQFF	TGCAGCGTTGAGGAAAGGAGGTACAATGAGCAGTTCTTC
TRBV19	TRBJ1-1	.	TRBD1	CASTPDPGQGAAEAFF	TGTGCCAGTACCCCGGATCCCGGACAGGGGGCCGCTGAAGCTTTCTTT
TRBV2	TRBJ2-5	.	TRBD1	CASSDRQGGETQYF	TGTGCCAGCAGTGATAGACAGGGGGGGGAGACCCAGTACTTC
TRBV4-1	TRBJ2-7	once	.	CASSQPSRGRGYEQYF	TGCGCCAGCAGCCAACCCTCCCGAGGACGGGGGTACGAGCAGTACTTC
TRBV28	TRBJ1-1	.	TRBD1	CASSTGGGTEAFF	TGTGCCAGCAGCACAGGGGGGGGTACTGAAGCTTTCTTT
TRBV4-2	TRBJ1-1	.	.	CASSQNSPSEAEAFF	TGTGCCAGCAGCCAAAATAGCCCCAGTGAGGCTGAAGCTTTCTTT
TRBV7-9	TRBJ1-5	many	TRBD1	CASSPQGGRGQPQHF	TGTGCCAGCAGCCCACAAGGGGGCAGAGGGCAGCCCCAGCATTTT
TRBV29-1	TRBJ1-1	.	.	CSAWTQTNTEAFF	TGCAGCGCCTGGACTCAAACGAACACTGAAGCTTTCTTT
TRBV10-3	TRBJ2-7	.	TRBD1	CAISELTGGNEQYF	TGTGCCATCAGTGAGTTGACAGGGGGCAACGAGCAGTACTTC
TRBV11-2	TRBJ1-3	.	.	CASSLGFSSGNTIYF	TGTGCCAGCAGCTTAGGTTTCTCCTCTGGAAACACCATATATTTT
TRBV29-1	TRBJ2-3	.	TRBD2	CSVEDLAGGDTQYF	TGCAGCGTTGAAGATCTAGCGGGGGGGGATACGCAGTATTTT
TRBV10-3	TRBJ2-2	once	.	CAISEPLVFSGELFF	TGTGCCATCAGTGAGCCCTTAGTGTTTTCTGGGGAGCTGTTTTTT
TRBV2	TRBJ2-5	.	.	CASSFRRTSRETQYF	TGTGCCAGCAGTTTTCGAAGGACATCACGAGAGACCCAGTACTTC
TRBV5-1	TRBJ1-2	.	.	CASSLSQGINYGYTF	TGCGCCAGCAGCTTGAGCCAGGGGATTAACTATGGCTACACCTTC
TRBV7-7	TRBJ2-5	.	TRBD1	CASSKPGTGRETQYF	TGTGCCAGCAGCAAACCCGGGACAGGGAGAGAGACCCAGTACTTC
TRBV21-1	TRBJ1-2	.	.	CASSNLAGVDGYTF	TGTGCCAGCAGCAACCTGGCAGGGGTTGATGGCTACACCTTC
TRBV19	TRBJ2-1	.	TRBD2	CASSIDPRGLAGSEQFF	TGTGCCAGTAGTATAGACCCCCGAGGGCTAGCGGGGAGTGAGCAGTTCTTC
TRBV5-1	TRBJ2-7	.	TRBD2	CASSSNRGGGEQYF	TGCGCCAGCAGCTCCAACCGCGGGGGGGGAGAGCAGTACTTC
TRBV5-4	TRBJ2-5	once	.	CASSSPGRGGAETQYF	TGTGCCAGCAGCTCCCCGGGAAGGGGGGGCGCGGAGACCCAGTACTTC
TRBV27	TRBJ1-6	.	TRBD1	CASSLTGANSPLHF	TGTGCCAGCAGCCTTACAGGGGCTAATTCACCCCTCCACTTT
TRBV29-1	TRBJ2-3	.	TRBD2	CSAQLAGGPPDTQYF	TGCAGCGCCCAACTAGCGGGGGGCCCCCCGGATACGCAGTATTTT
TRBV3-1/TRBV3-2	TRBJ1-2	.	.	CASSLGRGYGYTF	TGTGCCAGCAGCCTTGGGCGGGGGTATGGCTACACCTTC
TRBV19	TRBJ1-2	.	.	CAASRHGGDEKYYGYTF	TGTGCCGCGTCTAGGCATGGGGGGGACGAAAAGTACTATGGCTACACCTTC
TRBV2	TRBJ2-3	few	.	CASTNPGVFTDTQYF	TGTGCCAGCACCAACCCCGGGGTGTTCACAGATACGCAGTATTTT
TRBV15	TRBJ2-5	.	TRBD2	CATSRGLAGTEETQYF	TGTGCCACCAGCAGAGGGCTAGCGGGGACCGAAGAGACCCAGTACTTC
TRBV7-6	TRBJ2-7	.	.	CASSRLGHSYEQYF	TGTGCCAGCAGCCGCCTGGGACACTCCTACGAGCAGTACTTC
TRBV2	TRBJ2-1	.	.	CASSKAPTTEQFF	TGTGCCAGCAGTAAAGCCCCTACCACTGAGCAGTTCTTC
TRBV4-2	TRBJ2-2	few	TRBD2	CASSPDGRGDTGELFF	TGTGCCAGCAGCCCGGACGGTCGGGGGGACACCGGGGAGCTGTTTTTT
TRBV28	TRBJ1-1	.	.	CASSLNTGNTEAFF	TGTGCCAGCAGTTTGAATACAGGGAACACTGAAGCTTTCTTT
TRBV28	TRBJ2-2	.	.	CASSLTLLQAGELFF	TGTGCCAGCAGTTTGACGCTCCTTCAGGCCGGGGAGCTGTTTTTT
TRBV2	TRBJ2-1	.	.	CASRTGGWDEQFF	TGTGCCAGCAGGACGGGGGGCTGGGATGAGCAGTTCTTC
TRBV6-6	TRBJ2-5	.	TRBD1	CASREQGAVETQYF	TGTGCCAGCAGGGAACAGGGGGCTGTAGAGACCCAGTACTTC